Below are 21 T cell receptor beta chains sequenced from a single sample in a study of Ad26.COV2.S vaccination and SARS-CoV-2 variants. Only in-frame clones appear in the TCRdb table, and some are missing; sequencing was by immunoSEQ multiplex PCR. Of some 350,000 clones in the sample, 90% to 95% were seen once. The source was peripheral blood, collected after recovery from COVID-19. The receptors shown here come from a human donor who had recovered from COVID-19.

This clone was recorded once. The genes are TRBV6-5 and TRBJ2-7; D unresolved. Trimming left V 5 bases short and J 4 bases short, with 6 bases between. The CDR3 sequence is 11 residues long. Germline V lookup: CDR1 MNHEY, CDR2 SVGAGI. DNA of the CDR3: TGTGCCAGCAGTAAACAGTACGAGCAGTACTTC. Amino acids: CASSKQYEQYF.

Only one count was recorded for this clone. V is TRBV19 and J is TRBJ1-4; D possibly corresponds to TRBD1 (6 bases). Trimming pared 3 bases from V and 7 bases from J, leaving 6 bases between. Germline values: CDR1 LNHDA, CDR2 SQIVND (reference sequence). The CDR3 is 12 amino acids. CDR3 in amino acids: CASSIRGEKLFF. CDR3 coding DNA: TGTGCCAGTAGTATCAGGGGTGAAAAACTGTTTTTT.

The chain uses TRBV12-3 or TRBV12-4 and TRBJ2-1; no reliable D call. V was pared by 6 bases and J by 5 bases, with 5 bases between. The CDR3 runs 11 residues. This CDR3 is CASRLNNEQFF. The CDR3 nucleotides are TGTGCCAGCAGGCTGAACAATGAGCAGTTCTTC.

This chain connects TRBV4-1 to TRBJ2-2; weak D call: TRBD1 (5 bases). There are 17 residues in the CDR3. Germline lookup yields CDR1 MGHRA and CDR2 YSYEKL. V was trimmed by 0 bases and J by 4 bases, leaving 15 bases between them. CDR3 coding DNA: TGCGCCAGCAGCCAAGATTCGCCCAGGGCGGCCACCGGGGAGCTGTTTTTT. This encodes CASSQDSPRAATGELFF.

The chain carries TRBV9 and TRBJ2-7, with D tentatively TRBD1 (5 bases). This CDR3 is 14 amino acids long. Germline assignment: CDR1 SGDLS and CDR2 YYNGEE. Trimming stripped 0 bases from V and 6 bases from J, with 13 bases between. The CDR3 DNA reads as TGTGCCAGCAGCGTAGGAAGGGTAGGGGTCGAGCAGTACTTC. This sequence encodes CASSVGRVGVEQYF.

The rearrangement links TRBV6-2 or TRBV6-3 to TRBJ2-5; no definite D call. The CDR3 consists of 14 residues. Germline lookup yields CDR1 MNHEY and CDR2 SVGEGT. Trimming shortened V by 6 bases and J by 0 bases, and 11 bases separated the two germline ends. This CDR3 is CASSPTWNQETQYF. The CDR3 nucleotides read TGTGCCAGCAGCCCAACATGGAACCAAGAGACCCAGTACTTC.

The chain couples TRBV12-3 or TRBV12-4 to TRBJ2-2, with D hard to call. The CDR3 spans 13 residues. The germline V and J ends were trimmed by 1 base and 5 bases, with 5 bases remaining between them. The CDR3 DNA is TGTGCCAGCAGTTTAGTCAGGACCGGGGAGCTGTTTTTT. Its translation is CASSLVRTGELFF.

The V and J genes are TRBV7-2 and TRBJ1-2; D remains ambiguous. Germline CDR1 reads SGHTA; CDR2 reads FQGNSA. The CDR3 extends over 18 amino acids. Trimming removed 4 bases at V and 3 bases at J, with 24 bases between. CDR3 protein: CASSSSWAAPDPDYGYTF. For the CDR3, the DNA is TGTGCCAGCAGCTCCTCATGGGCCGCCCCGGATCCGGACTATGGCTACACCTTC.

The chain recombines TRBV11-2 with TRBJ2-5, with D hard to call. The CDR3 is 13 residues long. The V and J ends lost 2 bases and 2 bases respectively, with 6 bases between them. Germline CDR1 reads SGHAT; CDR2 reads FQNNGV. Here the CDR3 reads CASSLQPQETQYF. CDR3 nucleotide sequence: TGTGCCAGCAGCTTACAGCCACAAGAGACCCAGTACTTC.

V is TRBV7-8 and J is TRBJ2-1, with a possible D match to TRBD2 (6 bases). From germline, CDR1 is SGHVS and CDR2 FQNEAQ. V lost 3 bases and J 2 bases, leaving 11 bases between the germline ends. This CDR3 comprises 15 residues. The CDR3 DNA follows: TGTGCCAGCAGCTTCTTAGGAGGGACCTACAATGAGCAGTTCTTC. Its protein product is CASSFLGGTYNEQFF. Full variable domain (outside the CDR3, taken from reference TRBV7-8 and TRBJ2-1): GAGVSQSPRYKVAKRGQDVALRCDPISGHVSLFWYQQALGQGPEFLTYFQNEAQLDKSGLPSDRFFAERPEGSVSTLKIQRTQQEDSAVYLCASSFLGGTYNEQFFGPGTRLTVL.

The rearrangement uses TRBV11-2 and TRBJ2-1; 13 nucleotides agree with TRBD2. This CDR3 has 17 amino acids. The J segment lost 7 bases and the V segment lost 1 base, leaving 7 bases of the junction unmatched. Germline CDR1 and CDR2: SGHAT and FQNNGV. The CDR3 DNA reads TGTGCCAGCAGCTTAGCCGGGACTAGCGGGGCAGGGAATGAGCAGTTCTTC. This sequence encodes CASSLAGTSGAGNEQFF.

J is TRBJ2-2 and V is TRBV5-6; weak D call: TRBD2 (7 bases). CDR1 SGHDT and CDR2 YYEEEE come from the germline V gene. V was cut by 0 bases and J by 3 bases, with 18 bases left in between. The CDR3 sequence is 18 residues long. CDR3 loop: CASSLVGWGGEHTGELFF. The CDR3 nucleotides read TGTGCCAGCAGCTTGGTTGGTTGGGGGGGCGAACACACCGGGGAGCTGTTTTTT.

The V call is TRBV6-4, the J call TRBJ2-3, with D possibly TRBD1 on 5 matching bases. V shed 2 bases and J shed 4 bases, with 7 bases lying between them. CDR1 and CDR2 from the germline V gene are MRHNA and SNTAGT. The CDR3 covers 13 residues. CDR3 nucleotide sequence: TGTGCCAGCAGTGACGGGGCACCAGATACGCAGTATTTT. It translates to CASSDGAPDTQYF.

The chain employs TRBV3-1 (or the pseudogene TRBV3-2) and TRBJ1-6; possible D gene TRBD1, 6 bases. The CDR3 extends over 15 amino acids. With 1 base removed from V and 6 bases from J, the gap between germline ends came to 10 bases. The germline V gene has CDR1 LGHDT and CDR2 YNNKEL (reference sequence). The DNA for the CDR3 is TGTGCCAGCAGCCAAGCGCACAGGGCTAATTCACCCCTCCACTTT. Residues: CASSQAHRANSPLHF.

The chain uses TRBV5-1 and TRBJ1-1; tentatively, D is TRBD1 (5 bases). The CDR3 extends over 14 amino acids. With 4 bases removed from V and 2 bases from J, the gap between germline ends came to 12 bases. CDR1 is SGHRS, CDR2 YFSETQ, per germline. The CDR3 coding sequence is TGCGCCAGCAGCCAGACCAGGGTAAACACTGAAGCTTTCTTT. Its translation is CASSQTRVNTEAFF.

This rearrangement joins TRBV5-4 to TRBJ1-4; no clear D gene. The CDR3 is 13 amino acids. The V gene lost 5 bases and the J gene lost 4 bases, with 9 bases spanning the gap. Germline-derived CDR1 and CDR2 are SGHNT and YYREEE (reference sequence). CDR3 amino acids: CASSLEVNEKLFF. The CDR3, as DNA: TGTGCCAGCAGTTTAGAAGTTAATGAAAAACTGTTTTTT. Based on the CDR3 plus reference TRBV5-4 and TRBJ1-4, the full variable domain is ETGVTQSPTHLIKTRGQQVTLRCSSQSGHNTVSWYQQALGQGPQFIFQYYREEENGRGNFPPRFSGLQFPNYSSELNVNALELDDSALYLCASSLEVNEKLFFGSGTQLSVL.

The chain combines TRBV5-1 with TRBJ2-1; TRBD1 agrees at 8 bases. Trimming at V came to 0 bases and at J to 0 bases, leaving 2 bases not matched to a gene. From germline, CDR1 is SGHRS and CDR2 YFSETQ. This CDR3 is built from 16 residues. CDR3 region: CASSLATGGSYNEQFF. In DNA, the CDR3 is TGCGCCAGCAGCTTGGCAACAGGGGGCTCCTACAATGAGCAGTTCTTC.

The chain employs TRBV2 and TRBJ1-2; TRBD1 matches 8 bases. V lost 6 bases and J lost 8; bases outside the gene matches: 14. CDR1 is SNHLY and CDR2 is FYNNEI in the germline V gene. The CDR3 loop spans 15 amino acids. For the CDR3, the DNA is TGTGCCAGCAGAGGACAGGGCGGTGGAAAAAACGGCTACACCTTC. Its protein product is CASRGQGGGKNGYTF. Looking up the rest from reference TRBV2 and TRBJ1-2 gives the full variable domain: EPEVTQTPSHQVTQMGQEVILRCVPISNHLYFYWYRQILGQKVEFLVSFYNNEISEKSEIFDDQFSVERPDGSNFTLKIRSTKLEDSAMYFCASRGQGGGKNGYTFGSGTRLTVV.

The chain is built from TRBV2 and TRBJ2-7; tentatively, D is TRBD1 (6 bases). This CDR3 comprises 12 residues. Germline CDR1 reads SNHLY; CDR2 reads FYNNEI. V was pared by 4 bases and J by 7 bases, with 11 bases between. The CDR3 loop is CASSGTVREQYF. CDR3 nucleotide sequence: TGTGCCAGCAGTGGGACAGTGCGGGAGCAGTACTTC.

The rearrangement uses TRBV7-3 and TRBJ1-1, with D maybe TRBD1 (6 bases). CDR1 and CDR2 (germline): SGHTA, FQGTGA. The CDR3 length is 14 residues. Trimming pared 5 bases from V and 0 bases from J, leaving 10 bases between. CDR3 amino acids: CASSPGAMNTEAFF. The CDR3 bases are TGTGCCAGCAGCCCGGGGGCCATGAACACTGAAGCTTTCTTT.

The sample holds one count of this clone. The V call is TRBV3-1 (or the pseudogene TRBV3-2), the J call TRBJ2-4; 7 bases agree with TRBD1. The CDR3 consists of 18 residues. J was trimmed by 1 base and V by 0 bases; bases with no gene match: 9. Germline-derived CDR1 and CDR2 are LGHDT and YNNKEL (reference sequence). The CDR3 sequence is CASSQETPRGQAKNIQYF. In DNA, the CDR3 is TGTGCCAGCAGCCAAGAAACACCGAGGGGGCAGGCCAAAAACATTCAGTACTTC.